This T cell receptor beta chain is from a study of patients and donors after allogeneic stem cell transplantation. TCRdb processed the RT-PCR reads anew with MiXCR; each CDR3 protein has one entry. The sample has 200,000 to 250,000 distinct CDR3 sequences; roughly an eighth are singletons. Trimming pared 0 bases from V and 8 bases from J, leaving 4 bases between. Germline V CDR1 and CDR2: LGHDT, YNNKEL (reference sequence). The CDR3 totals 12 residues. The sample consisted of blood, either unsorted or a sorted T cell fraction (not recorded which). This chain links TRBV3-1 with TRBJ2-2; no reliable D call. This TCR was recovered from a human donor who was either an allogeneic HSCT recipient or a stem cell or donor lymphocyte infusion donor (not recorded which). It is not recorded whose cells these are; they may come from a transplant donor. CDR3 sequence (DNA): TGTGCCAGCAGCCAAGATTCGGGGGAGCTGTTTTTT. As protein: CASSQDSGELFF.